This is a list of T cell receptor beta chains from one sample in a study of blood T cells in healthy people across ages. TCRdb re-called the 5' RACE reads through MiXCR, storing one row per CDR3 protein. The data contain roughly 860,000 distinct CDR3 sequences, less than 80% of them singletons. Sequenced: blood. The source of these receptors is a man aged 25-40 years in good health. Each CDR3 is given with its conserved first and last residue.

V gene	J gene	CDR3 protein
TRBV7-2	TRBJ1-4	CASSPGNRGEKLFF
TRBV29-1	TRBJ2-7	CSATPHSGGLAYEQYF
TRBV7-9	TRBJ2-1	CASSLEGMGTGPWDEQFF
TRBV4-3	TRBJ2-1	CASSQGAYTSYNEQFF
TRBV29-1	TRBJ2-1	CSPWGGRTYNEQFF
TRBV5-1	TRBJ1-1	CASSSQESPIGAFF
TRBV6-6	TRBJ2-5	CASSTGTALGQYF
TRBV15	TRBJ2-3	CATSRVKRQSTDTQYF
TRBV7-8	TRBJ2-7	CASSLVGQENHYEQYF
TRBV10-3	TRBJ1-2	CAISETQGNYGYTF
TRBV6-5	TRBJ1-5	CASSYRGSNQPQHF
TRBV2	TRBJ2-7	CASSEGGFLYEQYF
TRBV6-2/TRBV6-3	TRBJ2-4	CASRTLDRELAKNIQYF
TRBV20-1	TRBJ1-2	CSAHNRGPDGYTF
TRBV7-2	TRBJ1-4	CASSTVTGDIEKLFF
TRBV20-1	TRBJ1-5	CSARTPGRVNRPQHF
TRBV7-2	TRBJ2-3	CASSLTVAGGPTQYF
TRBV5-4	TRBJ2-1	CASSRDSARGTQFF
TRBV7-2	TRBJ2-1	CASSARDHHNEQFF
TRBV2	TRBJ1-2	CASSSGQGGYGYTF
TRBV10-3	TRBJ2-1	CAISEFWVAGGLGNNEQFF
TRBV6-1	TRBJ2-3	CASSSTGAGGNTQYF
TRBV6-6	.	CASPPSGEKPETQYF
TRBV2	TRBJ1-5	CASTGGNQPQHF
TRBV7-2	TRBJ2-7	CASSQRSGSSYEQYF
TRBV20-1	TRBJ2-7	CSAVEWAGSSYEQYF
TRBV10-3	TRBJ2-2	CAIRGQGSTGELFF
TRBV6-5	TRBJ2-7	CASSQGLGYEQYF
TRBV7-3	TRBJ2-6	CASSSGQAGANVLTF
TRBV27	TRBJ2-7	CASSPWTASAYEQYF
TRBV15	TRBJ1-6	CATSRSGGNSPLHF
TRBV6-1	TRBJ1-2	CASSEDGYYGYTF